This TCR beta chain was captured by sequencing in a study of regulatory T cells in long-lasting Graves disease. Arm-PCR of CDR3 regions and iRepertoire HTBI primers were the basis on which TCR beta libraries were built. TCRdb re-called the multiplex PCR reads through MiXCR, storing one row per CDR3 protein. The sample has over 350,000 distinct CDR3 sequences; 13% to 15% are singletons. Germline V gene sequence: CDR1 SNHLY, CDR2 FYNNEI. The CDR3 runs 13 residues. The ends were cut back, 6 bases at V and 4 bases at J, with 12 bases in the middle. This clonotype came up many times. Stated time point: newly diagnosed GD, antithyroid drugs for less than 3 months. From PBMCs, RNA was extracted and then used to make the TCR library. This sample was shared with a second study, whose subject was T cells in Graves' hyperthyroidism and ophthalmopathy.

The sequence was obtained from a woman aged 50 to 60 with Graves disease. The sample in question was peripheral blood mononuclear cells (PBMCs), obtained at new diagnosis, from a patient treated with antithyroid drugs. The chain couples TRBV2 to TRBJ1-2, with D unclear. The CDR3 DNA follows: TGTGCCAGCAGGCCCGGGTTCACCTATGGCTACACCTTC. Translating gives CASRPGFTYGYTF. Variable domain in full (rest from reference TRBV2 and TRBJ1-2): EPEVTQTPSHQVTQMGQEVILRCVPISNHLYFYWYRQILGQKVEFLVSFYNNEISEKSEIFDDQFSVERPDGSNFTLKIRSTKLEDSAMYFCASRPGFTYGYTFGSGTRLTVV.